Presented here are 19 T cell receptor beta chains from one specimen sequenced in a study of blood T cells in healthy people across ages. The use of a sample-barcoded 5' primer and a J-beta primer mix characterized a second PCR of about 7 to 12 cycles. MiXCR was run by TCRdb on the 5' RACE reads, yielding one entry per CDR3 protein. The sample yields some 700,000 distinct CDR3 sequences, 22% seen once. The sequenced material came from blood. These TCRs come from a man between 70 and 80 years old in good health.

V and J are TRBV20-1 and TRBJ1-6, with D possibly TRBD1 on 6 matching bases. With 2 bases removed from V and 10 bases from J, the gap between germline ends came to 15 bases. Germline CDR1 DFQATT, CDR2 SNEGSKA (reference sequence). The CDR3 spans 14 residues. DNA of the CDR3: TGCAGTGCTAGATCACCCGGGACACACTCACCCCTCCACTTT. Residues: CSARSPGTHSPLHF.

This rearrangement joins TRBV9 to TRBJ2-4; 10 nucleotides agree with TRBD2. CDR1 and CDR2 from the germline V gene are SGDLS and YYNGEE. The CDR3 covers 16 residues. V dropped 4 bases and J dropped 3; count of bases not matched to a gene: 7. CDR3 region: CASSPWTSGNKNIQYF. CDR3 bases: TGTGCCAGCAGCCCCTGGACTAGCGGCAACAAAAACATTCAGTACTTC. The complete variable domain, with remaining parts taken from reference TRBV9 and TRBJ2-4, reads DSGVTQTPKHLITATGQRVTLRCSPRSGDLSVYWYQQSLDQGLQFLIQYYNGEERAKGNILERFSAQQFPDLHSELNLSSLELGDSALYFCASSPWTSGNKNIQYFGAGTRLSVL.

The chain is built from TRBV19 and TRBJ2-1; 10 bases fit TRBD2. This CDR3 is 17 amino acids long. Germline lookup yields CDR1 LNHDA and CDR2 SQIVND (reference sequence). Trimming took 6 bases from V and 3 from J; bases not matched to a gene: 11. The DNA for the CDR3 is TGTGCCAGTAGGTTTAGCGGGGGGTACGACGACTACAATGAGCAGTTCTTC. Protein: CASRFSGGYDDYNEQFF.

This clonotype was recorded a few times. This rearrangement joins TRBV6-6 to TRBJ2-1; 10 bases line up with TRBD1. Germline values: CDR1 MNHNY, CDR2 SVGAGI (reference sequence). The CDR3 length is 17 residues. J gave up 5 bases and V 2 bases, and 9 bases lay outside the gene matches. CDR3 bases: TGTGCCAGCAGTTACACAGACAGGGGGCGCGGGGACAATGAGCAGTTCTTC. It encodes CASSYTDRGRGDNEQFF.

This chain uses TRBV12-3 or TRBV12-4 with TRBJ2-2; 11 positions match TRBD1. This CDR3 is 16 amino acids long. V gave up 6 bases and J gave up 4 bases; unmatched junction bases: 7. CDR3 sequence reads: CASSRGTGGRTGELFF. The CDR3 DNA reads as TGTGCCAGCAGCCGTGGGACAGGGGGTCGCACCGGGGAGCTGTTTTTT.

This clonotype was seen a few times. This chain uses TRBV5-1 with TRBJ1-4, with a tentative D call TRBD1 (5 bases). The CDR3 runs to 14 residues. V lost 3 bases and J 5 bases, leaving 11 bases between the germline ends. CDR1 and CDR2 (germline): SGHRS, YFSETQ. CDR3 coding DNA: TGCGCCAGCAGCTCGGGACGGAGGAATGAAAAACTGTTTTTT. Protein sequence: CASSSGRRNEKLFF.

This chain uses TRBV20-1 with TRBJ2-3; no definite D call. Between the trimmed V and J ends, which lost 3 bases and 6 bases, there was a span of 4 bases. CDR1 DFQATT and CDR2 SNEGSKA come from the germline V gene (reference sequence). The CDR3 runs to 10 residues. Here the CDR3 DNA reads TGCAGTGCTAGTGCGGATACGCAGTATTTT. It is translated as CSASADTQYF.

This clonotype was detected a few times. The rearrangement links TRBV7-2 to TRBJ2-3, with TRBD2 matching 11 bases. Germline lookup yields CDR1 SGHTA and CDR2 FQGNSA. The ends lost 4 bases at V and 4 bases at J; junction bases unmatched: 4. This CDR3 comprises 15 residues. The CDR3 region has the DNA TGTGCCAGCAGCTATAGCGGGGGGGCCCCAGATACGCAGTATTTT. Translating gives CASSYSGGAPDTQYF.

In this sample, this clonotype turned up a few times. Here the CDR3 DNA reads TGTGCCAGCAGTGCACGGAGAGAAAAACTGTTTTTT. This codes for CASSARREKLFF. The rearrangement links TRBV6-5 to TRBJ1-4; D not resolved. Looked up from germline, CDR1 is MNHEY and CDR2 is SVGAGI. The CDR3 spans 12 residues. V gave up 5 bases and J gave up 8 bases, with 9 bases separating them.

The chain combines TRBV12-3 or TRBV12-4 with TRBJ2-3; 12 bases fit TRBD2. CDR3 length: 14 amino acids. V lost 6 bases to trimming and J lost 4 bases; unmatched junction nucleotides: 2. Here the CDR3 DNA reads TGTGCCAGCAGGAGACTAGCGGGAGCAGATACGCAGTATTTT. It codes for CASRRLAGADTQYF.

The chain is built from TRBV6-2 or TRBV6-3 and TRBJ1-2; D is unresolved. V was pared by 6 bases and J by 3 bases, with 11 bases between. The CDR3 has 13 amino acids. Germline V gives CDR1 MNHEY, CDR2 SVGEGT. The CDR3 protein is CASRQLVHYGYTF. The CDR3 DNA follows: TGTGCCAGCAGGCAACTGGTCCACTATGGCTACACCTTC.

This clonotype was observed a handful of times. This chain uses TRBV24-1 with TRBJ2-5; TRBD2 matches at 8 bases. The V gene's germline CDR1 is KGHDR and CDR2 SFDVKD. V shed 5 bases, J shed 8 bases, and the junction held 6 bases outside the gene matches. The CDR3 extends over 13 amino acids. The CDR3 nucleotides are TGTGCCACCAGTGTCCGGGAGGGGGAAACCCAGTACTTC. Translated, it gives CATSVREGETQYF.

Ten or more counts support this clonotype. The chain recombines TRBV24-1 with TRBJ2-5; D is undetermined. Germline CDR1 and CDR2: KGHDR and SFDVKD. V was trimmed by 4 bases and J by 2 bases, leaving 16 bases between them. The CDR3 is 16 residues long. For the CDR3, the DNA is TGTGCCACCAGTGAGTCGACACCAACCCGGCAAGAGACCCAGTACTTC. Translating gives CATSESTPTRQETQYF.

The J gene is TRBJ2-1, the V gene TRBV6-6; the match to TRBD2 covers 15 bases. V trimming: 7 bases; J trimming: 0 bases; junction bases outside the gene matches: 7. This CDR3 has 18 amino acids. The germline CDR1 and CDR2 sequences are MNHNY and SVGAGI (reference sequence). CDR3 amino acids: CASNPGGLAGGSYNEQFF. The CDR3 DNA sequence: TGTGCCAGCAATCCCGGGGGACTAGCGGGAGGCTCCTACAATGAGCAGTTCTTC.

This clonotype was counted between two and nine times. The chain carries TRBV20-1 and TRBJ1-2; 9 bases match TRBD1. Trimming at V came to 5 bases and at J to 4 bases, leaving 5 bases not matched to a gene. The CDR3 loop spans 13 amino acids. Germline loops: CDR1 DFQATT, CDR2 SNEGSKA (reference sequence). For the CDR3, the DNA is TGCAGTGCTCGGACAGGGGAGTCCTATGGCTACACCTTC. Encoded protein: CSARTGESYGYTF.

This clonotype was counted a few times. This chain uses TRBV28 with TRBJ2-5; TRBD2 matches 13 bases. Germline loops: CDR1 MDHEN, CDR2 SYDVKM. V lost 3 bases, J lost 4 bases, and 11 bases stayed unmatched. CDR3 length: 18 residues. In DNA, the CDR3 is TGTGCCAGCAGTTTCTACGGTCGGACTAGCGGGGGTTCAGAGACCCAGTACTTC. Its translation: CASSFYGRTSGGSETQYF.

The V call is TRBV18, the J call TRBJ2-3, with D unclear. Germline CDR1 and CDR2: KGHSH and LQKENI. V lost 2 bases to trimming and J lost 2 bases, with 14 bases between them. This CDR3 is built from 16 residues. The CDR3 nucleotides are TGTGCCAGCTCACCATCCTTAGCCCAGAACACAGATACGCAGTATTTT. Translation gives CASSPSLAQNTDTQYF.

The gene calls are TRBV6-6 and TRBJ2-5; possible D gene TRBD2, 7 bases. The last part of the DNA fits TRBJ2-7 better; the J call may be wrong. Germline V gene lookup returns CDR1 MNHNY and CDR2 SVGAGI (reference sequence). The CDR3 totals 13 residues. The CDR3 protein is CASSYGGGNEQYV. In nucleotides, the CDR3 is TGTGCCAGCAGTTACGGCGGGGGCAACGAGCAGTACGTC.

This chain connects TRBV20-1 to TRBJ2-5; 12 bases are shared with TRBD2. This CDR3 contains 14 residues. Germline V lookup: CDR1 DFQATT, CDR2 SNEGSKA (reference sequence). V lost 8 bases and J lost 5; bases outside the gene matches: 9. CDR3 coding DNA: TGCAGTTCCAAACGGGGACTAGCGGGTGAGACCCAGTACTTC. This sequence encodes CSSKRGLAGETQYF.